The clone carrying this T cell receptor (beta chain) was seen only a few times. Its antigen remains unidentified. The data belong to a study of CD8 T cells in ankylosing spondylitis. In making TCR beta libraries, quantitative 5'-RACE with molecular barcodes was used. TCRdb reprocessed the 5' RACE reads with MiXCR, giving one entry per CDR3 protein. The table lists almost 250,000 distinct CDR3 sequences, roughly 32% of them singletons. Germline loops: CDR1 SGHRS, CDR2 YFSETQ. Trimming stripped 0 bases from V and 0 bases from J, with 9 bases between. This CDR3 comprises 15 residues. Study-level findings and limits: Clones linked to the disease showed a CD8+ phenotype. They occurred at relatively low frequencies in peripheral blood. Earlier work had already found some motif variants in reactive arthritis synovial fluid and blood. Matched ankylosing spondylitis synovial fluid reportedly showed significant enrichment of disease-linked clones.

The chain uses TRBV5-1 and TRBJ2-5; tentatively, D is TRBD1 (6 bases). The receptor's source is a male donor with ankylosing spondylitis or in good health (not recorded which). Sequencing input: blood, either unsorted or a sorted T cell fraction (not recorded which). DNA for the CDR3: TGCGCCAGCAGCTTGGGAGGGACAAACCAAGAGACCCAGTACTTC. It translates to CASSLGGTNQETQYF.